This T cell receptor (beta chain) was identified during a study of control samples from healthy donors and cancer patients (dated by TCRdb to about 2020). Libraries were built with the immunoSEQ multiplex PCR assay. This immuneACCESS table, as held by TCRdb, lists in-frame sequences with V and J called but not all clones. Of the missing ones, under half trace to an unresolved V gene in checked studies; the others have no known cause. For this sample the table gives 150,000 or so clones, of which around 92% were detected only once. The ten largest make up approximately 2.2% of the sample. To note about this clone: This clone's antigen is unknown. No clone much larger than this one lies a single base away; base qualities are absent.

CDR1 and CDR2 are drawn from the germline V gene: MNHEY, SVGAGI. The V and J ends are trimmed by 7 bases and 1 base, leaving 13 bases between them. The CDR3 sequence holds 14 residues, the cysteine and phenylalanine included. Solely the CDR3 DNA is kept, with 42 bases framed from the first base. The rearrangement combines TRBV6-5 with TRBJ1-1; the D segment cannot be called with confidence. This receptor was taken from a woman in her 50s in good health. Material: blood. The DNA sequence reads TGTGCCAGCACCAACGCGGGTGCGAACACTGAAGCTTTCTTT. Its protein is CASTNAGANTEAFF.